These T cell receptor beta chains were read from a single sample in a study of CD8 T cells in ankylosing spondylitis. Using its own MiXCR run on the 5' RACE reads, TCRdb lists one record per CDR3 protein. Of some 450,000 distinct CDR3 sequences listed, 15% to 20% are singletons. The sequenced sample consisted of blood, either unsorted or a sorted T cell fraction (not recorded which). These receptors were collected from a male donor with ankylosing spondylitis. Each CDR3 is given with its conserved first and last residue. A D gene is named only where the DNA matches it firmly. Clone size, where shown, is once, few, many, or a class for clones that have expanded.

v_gene: TRBV12-3/TRBV12-4; d_gene: TRBD2; j_gene: TRBJ2-7; abundance: few; CDR3nt: TGTGCCAGCAGTTTAGAACCGGGAGGCCACGAGCAGTACTTC; CDR3aa: CASSLEPGGHEQYF
v_gene: TRBV3-1; d_gene: NA; j_gene: TRBJ2-5; abundance: few; CDR3nt: TGTGCCAGCAGCCAAGAGTCGGGGGTGGAGACCCAGTACTTC; CDR3aa: CASSQESGVETQYF
v_gene: TRBV28; d_gene: NA; j_gene: TRBJ1-1; abundance: NA; CDR3nt: TGTGCCAGCAGTTTCGTTCGGGGCTCTGAAGCTTTCTTT; CDR3aa: CASSFVRGSEAFF
v_gene: TRBV24-1; d_gene: NA; j_gene: TRBJ1-5; abundance: few; CDR3nt: TGTGCCACCAGTACCTCCGGCGACAGGCTCAATCAGCCCCAGCATTTT; CDR3aa: CATSTSGDRLNQPQHF
v_gene: TRBV29-1; d_gene: NA; j_gene: TRBJ2-2; abundance: many; CDR3nt: TGCAGCGTTGAAGATGAGGGGGGCCCGGGGACCGGGGAGCTGTTTTTT; CDR3aa: CSVEDEGGPGTGELFF
v_gene: TRBV7-8; d_gene: NA; j_gene: TRBJ2-3; abundance: NA; CDR3nt: TGTGCCAGCAGCTCCTACCACACAGATACGCAGTATTTT; CDR3aa: CASSSYHTDTQYF
v_gene: TRBV30; d_gene: NA; j_gene: TRBJ1-2; abundance: NA; CDR3nt: TGTGCCTGGAGTGGGGACATCTATGGCTACACCTTC; CDR3aa: CAWSGDIYGYTF
v_gene: TRBV6-5; d_gene: NA; j_gene: TRBJ1-1; abundance: NA; CDR3nt: TGTGCCAGCAGTTACTCGGGGGGAATGAACACTGAAGCTTTCTTT; CDR3aa: CASSYSGGMNTEAFF
v_gene: TRBV10-3; d_gene: NA; j_gene: TRBJ1-1; abundance: few; CDR3nt: TGTGCCATCAAGCCGGAGGCGGGGAACACTGAAGCTTTCTTT; CDR3aa: CAIKPEAGNTEAFF
v_gene: TRBV12-3/TRBV12-4; d_gene: NA; j_gene: TRBJ1-1; abundance: few; CDR3nt: TGTGCCAGCAGCCCCTCAGGAGCCCATGAAGCTTTCTTT; CDR3aa: CASSPSGAHEAFF
v_gene: TRBV20-1; d_gene: TRBD2; j_gene: TRBJ2-5; abundance: NA; CDR3nt: TGCAGTGCTTTTTGGGAGGGCGGAGAGACCCAGTACTTC; CDR3aa: CSAFWEGGETQYF
v_gene: TRBV7-9; d_gene: NA; j_gene: TRBJ1-2; abundance: few; CDR3nt: TGTGCCAGCACCCCGGACGGAACAAGGGCTCCTTACTATGGCTACACCTTC; CDR3aa: CASTPDGTRAPYYGYTF
v_gene: TRBV5-8; d_gene: TRBD1; j_gene: TRBJ1-2; abundance: NA; CDR3nt: TGTGCCAGCATCTTAAGACAGGGCGACTATGGCTACACCTTC; CDR3aa: CASILRQGDYGYTF
v_gene: TRBV5-1; d_gene: TRBD1; j_gene: TRBJ2-3; abundance: few; CDR3nt: TGCGCCAGCAGCGCCGGGACAGAAGATGTGGGTACGCAGTATTTT; CDR3aa: CASSAGTEDVGTQYF
v_gene: TRBV12-3/TRBV12-4; d_gene: TRBD1; j_gene: TRBJ1-6; abundance: many; CDR3nt: TGTGCCAGCAGTTTAGCGGACAGGGATAATTCACCCCTCCACTTT; CDR3aa: CASSLADRDNSPLHF
v_gene: TRBV5-1; d_gene: TRBD1; j_gene: TRBJ2-1; abundance: many; CDR3nt: TGCGCCAGCAGCGGGACAGGGTATGGTGAGCAGTTCTTC; CDR3aa: CASSGTGYGEQFF
v_gene: TRBV5-1; d_gene: NA; j_gene: TRBJ1-1; abundance: few; CDR3nt: TGCGCCAGCAGCTTGGGACCCCACGAGGGGGGCACTGAAGCTTTCTTT; CDR3aa: CASSLGPHEGGTEAFF
v_gene: TRBV15; d_gene: NA; j_gene: TRBJ2-5; abundance: few; CDR3nt: TGTGCCACCAGCAAGGGGTGGGGAGAGACCCAGTACTTC; CDR3aa: CATSKGWGETQYF
v_gene: TRBV10-3; d_gene: TRBD1; j_gene: TRBJ2-2; abundance: many; CDR3nt: TGTGCCACGAGACAGGGGCAGAACACCGGGGAGCTGTTTTTT; CDR3aa: CATRQGQNTGELFF
v_gene: TRBV6-2/TRBV6-3; d_gene: NA; j_gene: TRBJ1-1; abundance: NA; CDR3nt: TGTGCCAGCGCCCTGTCCAGGAGGTCGACAGCTTTCTTT; CDR3aa: CASALSRRSTAFF
v_gene: TRBV14; d_gene: TRBD1; j_gene: TRBJ1-6; abundance: NA; CDR3nt: TGTGCCAGCAGCCTACCGGACAGGGTAGGACCCCTCCACTTT; CDR3aa: CASSLPDRVGPLHF
v_gene: TRBV6-1; d_gene: TRBD1; j_gene: TRBJ1-3; abundance: few; CDR3nt: TGTGCCAGCAGAGAGAGAAGCAGACAGGGCCGAGGAAACACCATATATTTT; CDR3aa: CASRERSRQGRGNTIYF